One T cell receptor (beta chain) is described in this entry. Antigen: not known. The data derive from a study of identical twins. Each CDR3 protein gets one entry after TCRdb re-called the 5' RACE reads with MiXCR. The data show 500,000 to 600,000 distinct CDR3 sequences, around 20% seen once. The germline V gene encodes CDR1 DFQATT and CDR2 SNEGSKA (reference sequence). Deletions cut 1 base from V and 8 bases from J, with 11 bases between. CDR3 length: 13 residues. Study-level results: Conclusions rested on cross-sectional statistics rather than following the same donors. Models underestimated out-of-frame TCR alpha sharing in monozygotic twins.

These same records also appear under a second study, on T cells expressing NK-cell markers.

Sequences were obtained from CD4+ T cells sorted from blood. The rearrangement joins TRBV20-1 to TRBJ2-2; D is undetermined. This TCR derives from a woman between 18 and 29 years old in good health. The CDR3 bases are TGCAGTGCTAGAGTTTCCGTGAGAGGGGAGCTGTTTTTT. Protein product: CSARVSVRGELFF.